This T cell receptor (beta chain) was found in a study of glioma-infiltrating T cells. Study results and caveats: Only very few CDR3 sequences appeared in both tissue and blood. Above-expected tissue-blood divergence occurred in all gliomas, most in low-grade ones.

For this clonotype: The antigen is unknown.

TCR alpha and beta CDR3 regions were amplified from RNA using iRepertoire nested multiplex PCR. One-step reverse transcription and amplification started from approximately 100-400 ng of tissue mRNA or PBMC total RNA. TCRdb re-derived calls from the multiplex PCR reads in MiXCR, one entry per CDR3 protein. The table shows more than 110,000 distinct CDR3 sequences, with roughly two fifths occurring only once. V was shortened by 1 base and J by 5 bases, with 14 bases between the two germline ends. Per the germline V gene, CDR1 is MDHEN and CDR2 is SYDVKM. The CDR3 is 15 amino acids. The chain has TRBV28 and TRBJ1-1; D might be TRBD1 (5 bases). The sequence was obtained from a human donor with low-grade glioma or glioblastoma, undergoing nonglioma brain surgery, or in good health (not recorded which). Sequenced sample: glioma tissue, nonneoplastic brain tissue, or PBMCs (not recorded which). This CDR3 reads CASSLSGGGWTEAFF. In DNA, the CDR3 is TGTGCCAGCAGTTTATCAGGCGGGGGATGGACTGAAGCTTTCTTT. Using reference TRBV28 and TRBJ1-1 for the parts outside the CDR3, the full variable domain is DVKVTQSSRYLVKRTGEKVFLECVQDMDHENMFWYRQDPGLGLRLIYFSYDVKMKEKGDIPEGYSVSREKKERFSLILESASTNQTSMYLCASSLSGGGWTEAFFGQGTRLTVV.